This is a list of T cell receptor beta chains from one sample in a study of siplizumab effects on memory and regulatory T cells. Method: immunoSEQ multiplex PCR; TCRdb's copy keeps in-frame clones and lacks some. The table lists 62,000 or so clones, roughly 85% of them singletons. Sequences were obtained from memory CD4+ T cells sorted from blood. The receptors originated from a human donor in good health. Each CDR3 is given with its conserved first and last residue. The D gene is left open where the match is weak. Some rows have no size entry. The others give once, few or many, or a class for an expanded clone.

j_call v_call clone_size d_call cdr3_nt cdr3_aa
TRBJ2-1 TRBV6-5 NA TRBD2 TGTGCCAGCAGTTCCAGGACTAGCGGGGGGTACAATGAGCAGTTCTTC CASSSRTSGGYNEQFF
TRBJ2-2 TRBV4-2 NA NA TGTGCCAGCAGCCAAGGCTTTATGGGGGGCGCCGACACCGGGGAGCTGTTTTTT CASSQGFMGGADTGELFF
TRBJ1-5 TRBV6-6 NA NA TGTGCCAGCAGATTCAGTGATCAGCCCCAGCATTTT CASRFSDQPQHF
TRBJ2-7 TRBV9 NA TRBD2 TGTGCCAGCAGCGTAGGTAGCGGGAGCTCCTACGAGCAGTACTTC CASSVGSGSSYEQYF
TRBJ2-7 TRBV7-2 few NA TGTGCCAGCAGCCGCGACTTCGAGCCTGGGCGCGAGCAGTACTTC CASSRDFEPGREQYF
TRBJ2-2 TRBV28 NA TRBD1 TGTGCCAGCAGTTTAGGGACAGGGGTTGTCGGGGAGCTGTTTTTT CASSLGTGVVGELFF
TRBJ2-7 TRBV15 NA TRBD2 TGTGCCACCAGCGCCCAGCGGGGGGACTACGAGCAGTACTTC CATSAQRGDYEQYF
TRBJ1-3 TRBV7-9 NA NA TGTGCCAGCAGCCTACAGACGGCAGCGACGACCATATATTTT CASSLQTAATTIYF
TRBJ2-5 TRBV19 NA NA TGTGCCACCACGAGCATATTAGCTCATGGGGAGACCCAGTACTTC CATTSILAHGETQYF
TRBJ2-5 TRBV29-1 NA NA TGCAGCGTTGGAGGTCAGGGGGAGACCCAGTACTTC CSVGGQGETQYF
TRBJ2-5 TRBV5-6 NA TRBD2 TGTGCCAGCAGCTTGCTGCGGGGGCAAGAGACCCAGTACTTC CASSLLRGQETQYF
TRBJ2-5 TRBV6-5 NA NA TGTGCCAGCAGGAAAGGACTGGGACTGGACCAGTACTTC CASRKGLGLDQYF
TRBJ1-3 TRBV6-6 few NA TGTGCCAGCAGTGGGCAGCGTTCAGGAAACACCATATATTTT CASSGQRSGNTIYF
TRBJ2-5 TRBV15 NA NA TGTGCCACCAGCAGAGCCCGTACGAGACAAGAGACCCAGTACTTC CATSRARTRQETQYF
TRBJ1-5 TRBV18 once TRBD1 TGTGCCAGCTCAGGTGGGGGACAGGGAAGCAATCAGCCCCAGCATTTT CASSGGGQGSNQPQHF
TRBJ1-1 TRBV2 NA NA TGTGCCAGCAGAATGAGGGGCAGCACTGAAGCTTTCTTT CASRMRGSTEAFF
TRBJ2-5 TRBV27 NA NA TGTGCCAGCAGTTTACTGCAGGGTCTGAGGGAGACCCAGTACTTC CASSLLQGLRETQYF
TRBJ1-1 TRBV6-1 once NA TGTGCCAGCAGTGTGTCCTTGAACACTGAAGCTTTCTTT CASSVSLNTEAFF
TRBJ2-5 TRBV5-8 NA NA TGTGCCAGCAGCACCGGCGTGCACAGGGCAGAGACCCAGTACTTC CASSTGVHRAETQYF
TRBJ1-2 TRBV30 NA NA TGTGCCTGGAGTTCGGAGAGGAATGGCTACACCTTC CAWSSERNGYTF
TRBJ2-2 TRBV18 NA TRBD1 TGTGCCAGCTCACCGCCGGGACAGGGAACGAACACCGGGGAGCTGTTTTTT CASSPPGQGTNTGELFF
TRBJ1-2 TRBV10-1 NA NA TGCGCCAGCTCCCCCGACAGGAACTATGGCTACACCTTC CASSPDRNYGYTF
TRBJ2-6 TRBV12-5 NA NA TGTGCTAGTGGTCCGCCGGTCTCTGGGGCCAACGTCCTGACTTTC CASGPPVSGANVLTF
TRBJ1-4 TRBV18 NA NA TGTGCCAGCTCCGAAAGTGAGGGGCCGGGTGAAAAACTGTTTTTT CASSESEGPGEKLFF
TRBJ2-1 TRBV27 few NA TGTGCCAGCAGTTTGAACTACAATGAGCAGTTCTTC CASSLNYNEQFF
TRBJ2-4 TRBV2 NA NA TGTGCCAGCAGTGAGGTTTATCTAGCCAAAAACATTCAGTACTTC CASSEVYLAKNIQYF
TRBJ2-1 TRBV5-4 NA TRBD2 TGTGCCAGCGGTGACGGGACTAGAGGCTACAATGAGCAGTTCTTC CASGDGTRGYNEQFF
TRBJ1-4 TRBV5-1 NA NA TGCGCCAGCAGCTTAAGCGGAGATTGGGAAAAACTGTTTTTT CASSLSGDWEKLFF
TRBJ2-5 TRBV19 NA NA TGTGCCAGTAGTATGAACAGGGATCCTGAGACCCAGTACTTC CASSMNRDPETQYF
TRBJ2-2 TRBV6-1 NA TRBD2 TGTGCCAGCAGTGTAACGGGACTAGCGGGGGGGCGCACCGGGGAGCTGTTTTTT CASSVTGLAGGRTGELFF
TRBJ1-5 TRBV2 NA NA TGTGCCAGCAGAGCTGGGGGGGGGCCCCAGCATTTT CASRAGGGPQHF
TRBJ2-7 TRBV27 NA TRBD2 TGTGCCAGCAGCCGCCTACCCAGGGAGGGAGCCTACGAGCAGTACTTC CASSRLPREGAYEQYF
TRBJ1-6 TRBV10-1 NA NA TGCGCCAGCAGTCGTCGGAGGAGTCCGAATTCACCCCTCCACTTT CASSRRRSPNSPLHF
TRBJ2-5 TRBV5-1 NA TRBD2 TGCGCCAGCAGCTTGGCCTGGGAGGGAAAGACCCAGTACTTC CASSLAWEGKTQYF
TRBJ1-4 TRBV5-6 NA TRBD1 TGTGCCAGCAGCCATCGTACCGGGACAGGGAATGAAAAACTGTTTTTT CASSHRTGTGNEKLFF
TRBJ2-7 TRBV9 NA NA TGTGCCAGCAGCGTATTAACGAATGGCGAGCAGTACTTC CASSVLTNGEQYF
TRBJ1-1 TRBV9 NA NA TGTGCCAGCAGCGTAGCAGGGGATATGAACACTGAAGCTTTCTTT CASSVAGDMNTEAFF
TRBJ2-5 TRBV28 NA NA TGTGCCAGCATTGCCGCTGGCCTTGCGGAGACCCAGTACTTC CASIAAGLAETQYF
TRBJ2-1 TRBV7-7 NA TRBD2 TGTGCTAGCAGCTTAGCGGGAGAAACCCCTAATGAGCAGTTCTTC CASSLAGETPNEQFF
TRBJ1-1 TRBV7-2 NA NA TGTGCCAGCAGCGGACAGAGGAACACTGAAGCTTTCTTT CASSGQRNTEAFF
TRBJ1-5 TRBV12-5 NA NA TGTGCTAGTGGTGGCGACAGTGGCAATCAGCCCCAGCATTTT CASGGDSGNQPQHF
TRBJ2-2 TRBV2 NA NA TGTGCCAGCAGGTTCGGGGGACCCACCGGGGAGCTGTTTTTT CASRFGGPTGELFF
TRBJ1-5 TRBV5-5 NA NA TGTGCCAGCAGCTTGGGGCAGGGGTTCGGGCAGCCCCAGCATTTT CASSLGQGFGQPQHF
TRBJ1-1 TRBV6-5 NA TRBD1 TGTGCCAGCAAGGGACAGGGAGGGAAAGCTTTCTTT CASKGQGGKAFF
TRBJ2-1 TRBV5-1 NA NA TGCGCCAGCAGAGCCCGCACTTCCTACAATGAGCAGTTCTTC CASRARTSYNEQFF
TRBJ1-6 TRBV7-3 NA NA TGTGCCAGCAGCTTGACAAAAGGGTCACCCCTCCACTTT CASSLTKGSPLHF
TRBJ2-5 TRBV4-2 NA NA TGTGCCAGCAGCCAAGGGTGGGGCCAAGAGACCCAGTACTTC CASSQGWGQETQYF
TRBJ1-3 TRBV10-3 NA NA TGTGCCATCAGTGAGTCGGGCAGAACTGGAAACACCATATATTTT CAISESGRTGNTIYF
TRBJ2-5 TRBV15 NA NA TGTGCCACCAGCTCAAGGGGCAACCCGAGCCAGTACTTC CATSSRGNPSQYF
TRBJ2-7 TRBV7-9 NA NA TGTGCCAGCAGCTTACCTTGGGGGTACGAGCAGTACTTC CASSLPWGYEQYF
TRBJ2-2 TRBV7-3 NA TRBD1 TGTGCCAGCAGCTTGACAGGGGGATCGACCGGGGAGCTGTTTTTT CASSLTGGSTGELFF
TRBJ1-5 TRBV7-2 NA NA TGTGCCAGCAGCAGTGGTGGGGGGAGCAATCAGCCCCAGCATTTT CASSSGGGSNQPQHF
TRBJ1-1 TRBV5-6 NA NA TGTGCCAGCAGCTCTTGGGAAACTGAAGCTTTCTTT CASSSWETEAFF